This TCR beta chain derives from a study of cytomegalovirus exposure and HLA in healthy donors. The PCR was carried out with 60 Vbeta primers and 13 Jbeta primers. Profiled with immunoSEQ multiplex PCR; TCRdb holds only in-frame clones, not every one. The repertoire has around 130,000 clones, 80% to 90% of them found once; the top ten carry 2.5% to 3%. This CDR3 is 13 amino acids long. CDR1 is KGHSH and CDR2 is LQKENI in the germline V gene. V gave up 2 bases and J gave up 2 bases, with 5 bases separating them. In the case of this clone: As yet, its antigen is unknown.

Study-wide points: A later analysis by the authors found several of the most significant clusters apparently linked to common viral pathogens. As a later analysis showed, a missense DCLRE1C variant was linked to trimming of TCR beta V- and J-genes.

This chain uses TRBV18 with TRBJ2-3, with D unresolved. The specimen was PBMCs. The sequence came from a woman aged 18-35 years in good health and CMV-seropositive. CDR3 bases: TGTGCCAGCTCACCAGGAGACACAGATACGCAGTATTTT. It is translated as CASSPGDTDTQYF.